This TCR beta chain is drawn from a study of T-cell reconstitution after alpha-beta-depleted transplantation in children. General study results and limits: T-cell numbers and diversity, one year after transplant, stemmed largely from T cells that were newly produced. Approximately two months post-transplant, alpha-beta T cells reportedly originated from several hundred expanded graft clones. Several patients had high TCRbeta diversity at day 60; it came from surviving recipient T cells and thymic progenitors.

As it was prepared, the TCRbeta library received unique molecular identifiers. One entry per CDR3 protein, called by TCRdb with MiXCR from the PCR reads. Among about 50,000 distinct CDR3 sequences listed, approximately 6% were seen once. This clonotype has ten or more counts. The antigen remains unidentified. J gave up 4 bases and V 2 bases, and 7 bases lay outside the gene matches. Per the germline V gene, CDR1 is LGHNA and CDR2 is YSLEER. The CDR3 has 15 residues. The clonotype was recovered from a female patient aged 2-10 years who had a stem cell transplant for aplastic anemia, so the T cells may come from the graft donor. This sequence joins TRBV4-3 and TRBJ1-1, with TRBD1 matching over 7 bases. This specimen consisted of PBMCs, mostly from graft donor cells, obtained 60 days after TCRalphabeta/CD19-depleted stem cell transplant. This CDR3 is CASSQQHPGGTEAFF. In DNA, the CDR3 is TGCGCCAGCAGCCAACAACACCCAGGGGGCACTGAAGCTTTCTTT.